Following are 16 T cell receptor beta chains from one sample sequenced in a study of CD8+ T cells in alopecia areata listed by TCRdb under 2018. The library was built by means of the immunoSEQ multiplex PCR assay. RNA was extracted from all samples and reverse transcribed into cDNA, which served as template for TCR sequencing. What TCRdb holds here is the immuneACCESS table cut down to in-frame rearrangements. Part of the clones is not present; checked against another copy, under half of the missing clones reflect an unresolved V gene, and the others are unexplained. A total of roughly 280,000 clones appear in this sample, 60% of them only once. More than 0.85% of the sample comes from the top ten. The treatment or condition label, as the study defines it: oral pan-JAK inhibitor, 5-10 mg twice daily. Sequencing used CD4+ T cells sorted from blood, obtained at week 52, from a patient treated with tofacitinib. Every receptor here comes from a human donor with alopecia areata.

The V and J genes are TRBV30 and TRBJ1-2; D remains unclear. The germline V and J ends were trimmed by 0 bases and 6 bases, with 17 bases remaining between them. Per germline, CDR1 GTSNPN and CDR2 SVGIG (reference sequence). The CDR3 loop spans 15 amino acids. CDR3 region: CAWSVSRPGRNGYTF. CDR3 nucleotide sequence: TGTGCCTGGAGTGTAAGTCGCCCCGGGCGCAATGGCTACACCTTC.

This chain connects TRBV7-2 to TRBJ1-3, with D possibly matching TRBD1 (6 bases). This CDR3 contains 15 residues. Trimming stripped 6 bases from V and 3 bases from J, with 15 bases between. Germline assignment: CDR1 SGHTA and CDR2 FQGNSA. CDR3 in amino acids: CASSSKDRFGNTIYF. Here the CDR3 DNA reads TGTGCCAGCAGTTCCAAAGACAGGTTTGGAAACACCATATATTTT. Based on the CDR3 plus reference TRBV7-2 and TRBJ1-3, the full variable domain is GAGVSQSPSNKVTEKGKDVELRCDPISGHTALYWYRQSLGQGLEFLIYFQGNSAPDKSGLPSDRFSAERTGGSVSTLTIQRTQQEDSAVYLCASSSKDRFGNTIYFGEGSWLTVV.

This sequence joins TRBV15 and TRBJ2-7; no reliable D call. The CDR3 length is 13 residues. Between the trimmed V and J ends, which lost 1 base and 6 bases, there was a span of 10 bases. In germline, CDR1 is LNHNV, CDR2 YYDKDF (reference sequence). CDR3 region: CATSRVPLGEQYF. CDR3 nucleotides: TGTGCCACCAGCAGAGTACCCCTGGGCGAGCAGTACTTC. Together with reference TRBV15 and TRBJ2-7, the CDR3 gives the full variable domain: DAMVIQNPRYQVTQFGKPVTLSCSQTLNHNVMYWYQQKSSQAPKLLFHYYDKDFNNEADTPDNFQSRRPNTSFCFLDIRSPGLGDTAMYLCATSRVPLGEQYFGPGTRLTVT.

This clone came up a few times. The rearrangement links TRBV7-2 to TRBJ1-6, with 8 bases lining up with TRBD1. V lost 2 bases, J lost 9 bases, and 6 bases stayed unmatched. Germline CDR1 and CDR2: SGHTA and FQGNSA. This CDR3 spans 15 amino acids. As DNA, the CDR3 is TGTGCCAGCAGCTTATCCACAGGGGGTAGTTCACCCCTCCACTTT. This translates into CASSLSTGGSSPLHF.

The chain has TRBV30 and TRBJ1-6; D perhaps matches TRBD1 (6 bases). Trimming took off 8 bases at V and 8 bases at J, with 13 bases between the two ends. The CDR3 has 12 residues. Germline loops: CDR1 GTSNPN, CDR2 SVGIG (reference sequence). The CDR3 DNA reads as TGTGCCGGGGGGCCAGGGGATTCACCCCTCCACTTT. This sequence encodes CAGGPGDSPLHF.

The chain uses TRBV11-2 and TRBJ1-2; no definite D call. This CDR3 contains 16 residues. The germline CDR1 and CDR2 sequences are SGHAT and FQNNGV. V lost 6 bases, J lost 4 bases, and 21 bases lay in between. CDR3 in amino acids: CASSTVRRSHPYGYTF. CDR3 nucleotide sequence: TGTGCCAGCAGTACAGTTAGGAGATCCCACCCCTATGGCTACACCTTC.

This chain connects TRBV5-1 to TRBJ2-3, with TRBD1 matching over 7 bases. The CDR3 runs 15 residues. The J segment lost 1 base and the V segment lost 0 bases, leaving 2 bases of the junction unmatched. Germline V gives CDR1 SGHRS, CDR2 YFSETQ. CDR3 in DNA: TGCGCCAGCAGCTTGGGAGGGGGCCGCACAGATACGCAGTATTTT. It codes for CASSLGGGRTDTQYF.

This chain joins TRBV4-1 and TRBJ2-1, with D possibly matching TRBD2 (6 bases). V was shortened by 1 base and J by 9 bases, with 10 bases between the two germline ends. The CDR3 length is 13 residues. The germline V gene encodes CDR1 MGHRA and CDR2 YSYEKL. The CDR3 DNA follows: TGCGCCAGCAGCCAAGGAGGAGGGTTTGAGCAGTTCTTC. It specifies CASSQGGGFEQFF.

The V gene is TRBV5-4, the J gene TRBJ2-5; tentatively, D is TRBD2 (5 bases). Germline values: CDR1 SGHNT, CDR2 YYREEE (reference sequence). Trimming pared 9 bases from V and 2 bases from J, leaving 14 bases between. This CDR3 comprises 13 residues. CDR3 nucleotide sequence: TGTGCCATTGGTGGCAGACTACAAGAGACCCAGTACTTC. Amino acid sequence: CAIGGRLQETQYF.

V gene TRBV5-1 combines with J gene TRBJ2-3; D gene uncertain. This CDR3 region has 13 residues. The V gene's germline CDR1 is SGHRS and CDR2 YFSETQ. V was cut by 5 bases and J by 2 bases, with 9 bases left in between. The CDR3 region is CASRDHHTDTQYF. For the CDR3, the DNA is TGCGCCAGCAGGGACCACCACACAGATACGCAGTATTTT.

The chain has TRBV18 and TRBJ2-1; 10 bases line up with TRBD2. With V trimmed by 0 bases and J by 3 bases, 5 bases remained unmatched. CDR3 length equals 17 residues. The germline CDR1 and CDR2 sequences are KGHSH and LQKENI. Written as DNA, the CDR3 is TGTGCCAGCTCACCACCCTTAGCGGGGGGTGTCTACAATGAGCAGTTCTTC. Translated: CASSPPLAGGVYNEQFF. Full variable domain (rest looked up from reference TRBV18 and TRBJ2-1): NAGVMQNPRHLVRRRGQEARLRCSPMKGHSHVYWYRQLPEEGLKFMVYLQKENIIDESGMPKERFSAEFPKEGPSILRIQQVVRGDSAAYFCASSPPLAGGVYNEQFFGPGTRLTVL.

The V call is TRBV29-1, the J call TRBJ1-2; D call uncertain. The V gene lost 5 bases and the J gene lost 3 bases, with 10 bases spanning the gap. The CDR3 is 12 residues long. The germline V gene has CDR1 SQVTM and CDR2 ANQGSEA. The CDR3 DNA follows: TGCAGCGTTACGCATTCGGACTATGGCTACACCTTC. Amino acids: CSVTHSDYGYTF.

The chain links TRBV6-6 to TRBJ2-1; D might be TRBD1 (6 bases). Per the germline V gene, CDR1 is MNHNY and CDR2 is SVGAGI (reference sequence). The CDR3 loop spans 13 amino acids. V lost 7 bases to trimming and J lost 8 bases, with 15 bases between them. The CDR3 reads CASNRVYDHEQFF. CDR3 DNA sequence: TGTGCCAGCAACAGGGTCTATGACCATGAGCAGTTCTTC.

V is TRBV30 and J is TRBJ1-5; the D gene is possibly TRBD1 (6 bases). The germline V gene encodes CDR1 GTSNPN and CDR2 SVGIG (reference sequence). The CDR3 runs to 17 residues. V was shortened by 0 bases and J by 0 bases, with 15 bases between the two germline ends. CDR3 in amino acids: CAWSVGWDTYSNQPQHF. The CDR3 DNA is TGTGCCTGGAGTGTCGGATGGGACACCTATAGCAATCAGCCCCAGCATTTT.

This clone has just a few counts. The CDR3 loop reads CASSPVQDGEAFF. The CDR3, as DNA: TGCGCCAGCAGCCCGGTCCAGGACGGGGAAGCTTTCTTT. The V call is TRBV5-1, the J call TRBJ1-1; D unclear. The CDR3 runs 13 residues. Germline CDR1 is SGHRS and CDR2 is YFSETQ. The V end was cut by 4 bases, the J end by 8 bases, with 15 bases between.

CDR3 in DNA: TGCAGCGGGGCCGGGACAGGGCGTAACAATGAGCAGTTCTTC. It specifies CSGAGTGRNNEQFF. The chain uses TRBV29-1 and TRBJ2-1; 9 bases line up with TRBD1. This CDR3 is built from 14 residues. The V gene's germline CDR1 is SQVTM and CDR2 ANQGSEA. V lost 7 bases to trimming and J lost 5 bases; unmatched junction nucleotides: 9.